The present T cell receptor (beta chain) was sequenced within a study of shared clonotypes between healthy human individuals. Study information: CD4 naive and CD4 memory each took three plates per donor, while CD8 naive took two and CD8 memory one. General observations from the study: What naive subsets generally showed was a larger estimated richness than memory subsets showed.

Healthy HIV-negative adults with no recent acute infections or vaccinations were recruited as donors. Genomic DNA (from each subset) was split evenly across several immunoSEQ plates. The data were produced by immunoSEQ multiplex PCR, yet TCRdb's version contains in-frame clones alone and is incomplete. The sample consists of 2,500,000 or so clones, more than 90% of them appearing once. About this clone itself: Its target is not known.

Trimming pared 7 bases from V and 6 bases from J, leaving 11 bases between. This CDR3 is 11 amino acids long. The germline CDR1 and CDR2 sequences are SQVTM and ANQGSEA. This chain connects TRBV29-1 to TRBJ2-3; no clear D. The sample comprised naive CD4+ T cells sorted from blood. Indicated subset: CD45RA+ positively selected. This clonotype was sampled from a man aged 18-30 years in good health. The CDR3 loop is CSALVADTQYF. The CDR3 coding sequence is TGCAGCGCCCTCGTTGCCGATACGCAGTATTTT.